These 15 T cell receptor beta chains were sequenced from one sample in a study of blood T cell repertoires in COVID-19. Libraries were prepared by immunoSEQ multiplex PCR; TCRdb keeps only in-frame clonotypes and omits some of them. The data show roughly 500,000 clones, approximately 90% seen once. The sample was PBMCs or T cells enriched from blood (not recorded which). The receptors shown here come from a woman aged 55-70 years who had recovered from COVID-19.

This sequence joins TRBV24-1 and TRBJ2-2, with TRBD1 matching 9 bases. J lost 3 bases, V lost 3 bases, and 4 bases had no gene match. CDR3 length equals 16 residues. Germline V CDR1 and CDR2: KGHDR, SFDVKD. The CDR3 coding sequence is TGTGCCACCAGTGATCCGCGGACAGGGGACACCGGGGAGCTGTTTTTT. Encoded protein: CATSDPRTGDTGELFF.

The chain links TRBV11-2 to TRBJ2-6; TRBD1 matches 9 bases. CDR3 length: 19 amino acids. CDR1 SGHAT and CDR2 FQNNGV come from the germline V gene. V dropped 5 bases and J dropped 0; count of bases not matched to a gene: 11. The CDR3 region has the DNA TGTGCCAGCAGCATTTACAGGGGGCCAAAACCCTCTGGGGCCAACGTCCTGACTTTC. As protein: CASSIYRGPKPSGANVLTF. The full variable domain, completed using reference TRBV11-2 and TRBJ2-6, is EAGVAQSPRYKIIEKRQSVAFWCNPISGHATLYWYQQILGQGPKLLIQFQNNGVVDDSQLPKDRFSAERLKGVDSTLKIQPAKLEDSAVYLCASSIYRGPKPSGANVLTFGAGSRLTVL.

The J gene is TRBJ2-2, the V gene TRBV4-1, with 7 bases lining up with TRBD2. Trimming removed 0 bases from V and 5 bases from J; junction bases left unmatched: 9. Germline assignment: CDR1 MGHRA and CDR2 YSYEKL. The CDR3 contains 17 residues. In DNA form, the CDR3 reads TGCGCCAGCAGCCAAGAGAGGCACAGCGGGGATACCGGGGAGCTGTTTTTT. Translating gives CASSQERHSGDTGELFF.

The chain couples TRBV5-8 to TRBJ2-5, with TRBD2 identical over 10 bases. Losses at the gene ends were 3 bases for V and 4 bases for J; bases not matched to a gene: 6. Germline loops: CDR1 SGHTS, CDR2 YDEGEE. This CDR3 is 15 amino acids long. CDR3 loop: CASSSRERGGETQYF. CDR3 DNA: TGTGCCAGCAGCTCCCGGGAGCGGGGGGGAGAGACCCAGTACTTC.

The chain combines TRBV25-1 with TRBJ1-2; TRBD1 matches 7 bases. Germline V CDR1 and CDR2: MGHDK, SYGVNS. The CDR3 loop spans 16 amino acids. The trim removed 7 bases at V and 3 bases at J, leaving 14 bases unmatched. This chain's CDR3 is CASKGQAFSGDYGYTF. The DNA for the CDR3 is TGTGCCAGCAAAGGACAGGCCTTTTCGGGGGACTATGGCTACACCTTC.

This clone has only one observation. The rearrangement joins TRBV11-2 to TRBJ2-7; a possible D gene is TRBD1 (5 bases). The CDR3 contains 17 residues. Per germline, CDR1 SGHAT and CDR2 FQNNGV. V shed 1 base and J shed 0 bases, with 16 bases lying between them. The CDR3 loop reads CASSLVGSGKHSYEQYF. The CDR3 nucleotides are TGTGCCAGCAGCTTAGTTGGGTCAGGGAAACACTCCTACGAGCAGTACTTC.

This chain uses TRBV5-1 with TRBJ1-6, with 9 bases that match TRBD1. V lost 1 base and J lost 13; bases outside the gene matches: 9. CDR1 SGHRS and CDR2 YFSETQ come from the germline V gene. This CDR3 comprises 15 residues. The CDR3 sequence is CASSLMGQGETPLHF. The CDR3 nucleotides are TGCGCCAGCAGCTTGATGGGACAGGGCGAAACGCCCCTCCACTTT. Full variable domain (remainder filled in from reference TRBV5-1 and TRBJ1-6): KAGVTQTPRYLIKTRGQQVTLSCSPISGHRSVSWYQQTPGQGLQFLFEYFSETQRNKGNFPGRFSGRQFSNSRSEMNVSTLELGDSALYLCASSLMGQGETPLHFGNGTRLTVT.

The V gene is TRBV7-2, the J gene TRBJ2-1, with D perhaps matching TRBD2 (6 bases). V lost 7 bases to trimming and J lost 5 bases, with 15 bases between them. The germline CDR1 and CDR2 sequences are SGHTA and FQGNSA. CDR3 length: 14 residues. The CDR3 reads CASTTGTPNNEQFF. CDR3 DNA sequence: TGTGCCAGCACCACCGGGACTCCCAACAATGAGCAGTTCTTC. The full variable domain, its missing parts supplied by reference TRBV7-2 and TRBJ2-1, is GAGVSQSPSNKVTEKGKDVELRCDPISGHTALYWYRQSLGQGLEFLIYFQGNSAPDKSGLPSDRFSAERTGGSVSTLTIQRTQQEDSAVYLCASTTGTPNNEQFFGPGTRLTVL.

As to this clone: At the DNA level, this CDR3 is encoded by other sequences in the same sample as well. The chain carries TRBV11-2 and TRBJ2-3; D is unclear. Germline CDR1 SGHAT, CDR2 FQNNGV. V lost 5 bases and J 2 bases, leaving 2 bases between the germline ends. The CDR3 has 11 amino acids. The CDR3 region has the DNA TGTGCCAGCAGCCACACAGATACGCAGTATTTT. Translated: CASSHTDTQYF.

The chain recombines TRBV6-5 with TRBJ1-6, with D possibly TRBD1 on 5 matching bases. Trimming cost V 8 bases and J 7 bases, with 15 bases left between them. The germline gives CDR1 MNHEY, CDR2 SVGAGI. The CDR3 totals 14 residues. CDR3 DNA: TGTGCCAGCCGACCCCAGACAGAAAATTCACCCCTCCACTTT. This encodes CASRPQTENSPLHF.

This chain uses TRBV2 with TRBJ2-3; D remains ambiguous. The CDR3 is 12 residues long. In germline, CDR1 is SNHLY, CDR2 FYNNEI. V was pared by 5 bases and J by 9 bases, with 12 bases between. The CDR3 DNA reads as TGTGCCAGCAGTTTTAGCTCTGACACGCAGTATTTT. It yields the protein CASSFSSDTQYF.

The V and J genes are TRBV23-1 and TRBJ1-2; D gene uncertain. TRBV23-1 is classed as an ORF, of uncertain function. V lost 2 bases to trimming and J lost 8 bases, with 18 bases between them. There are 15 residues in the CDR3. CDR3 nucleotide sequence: TGCGCCAGCAGTCAAGGGCAGGATGGGTATGAAGGCTACACCTTC. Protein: CASSQGQDGYEGYTF.

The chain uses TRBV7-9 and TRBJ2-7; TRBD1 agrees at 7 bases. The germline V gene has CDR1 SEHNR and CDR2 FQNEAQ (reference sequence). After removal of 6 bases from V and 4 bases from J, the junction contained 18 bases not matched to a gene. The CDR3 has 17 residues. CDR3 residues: CASSPHLKTGVLYEQYF. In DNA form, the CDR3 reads TGTGCCAGCAGTCCCCACCTCAAAACAGGGGTTCTATACGAGCAGTACTTC.

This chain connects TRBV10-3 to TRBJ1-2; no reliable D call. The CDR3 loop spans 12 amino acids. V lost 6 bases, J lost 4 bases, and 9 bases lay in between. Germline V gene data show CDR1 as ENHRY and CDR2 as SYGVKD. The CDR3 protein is CAISETGYGYTF. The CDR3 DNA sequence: TGTGCCATCAGCGAGACGGGCTATGGCTACACCTTC.

Here the CDR3 DNA reads TGTGCCAGCAGCTTATCCACAGGTTTCTCCTACGAGCAGTACGTC. It codes for CASSLSTGFSYEQYV. J is TRBJ2-7 and V is TRBV11-2; the D gene is possibly TRBD1 (5 bases). Germline V gives CDR1 SGHAT, CDR2 FQNNGV. This CDR3 has 15 residues. Between the trimmed V and J ends, which lost 2 bases and 0 bases, there was a span of 11 bases.